The clone carrying this T cell receptor beta chain was seen more than once but under ten times. TCRdb passed the RACE reads through MiXCR, listing each CDR3 protein once. The table lists under 200,000 distinct CDR3 sequences, around a quarter of them singletons. V lost 5 bases and J 2 bases, leaving 16 bases between the germline ends. This CDR3 has 15 residues. From germline, CDR1 is SGHNT and CDR2 YYREEE (reference sequence). This record comes from a study of human T cells and chemical hapten exposure. Time point given: patch test 3, about 24 weeks after DPC sensitization. The sample's treatment: therapeutic diphenylcyclopropenone sensitization with weekly scalp DPC.

The genes are TRBV5-4 and TRBJ2-5; D is perhaps TRBD1 (6 bases). This receptor was obtained from a woman under 30 with alopecia areata. Some clones in this sample may be carry-over from other donors' samples. This specimen consisted of whole blood, obtained in connection with sensitization to the hapten diphenylcyclopropenone (DPC). CDR3 coding DNA: TGTGCCAGCAGGCAGGACAGTGTGGGACAAGAGACCCAGTACTTC. Its translation: CASRQDSVGQETQYF.